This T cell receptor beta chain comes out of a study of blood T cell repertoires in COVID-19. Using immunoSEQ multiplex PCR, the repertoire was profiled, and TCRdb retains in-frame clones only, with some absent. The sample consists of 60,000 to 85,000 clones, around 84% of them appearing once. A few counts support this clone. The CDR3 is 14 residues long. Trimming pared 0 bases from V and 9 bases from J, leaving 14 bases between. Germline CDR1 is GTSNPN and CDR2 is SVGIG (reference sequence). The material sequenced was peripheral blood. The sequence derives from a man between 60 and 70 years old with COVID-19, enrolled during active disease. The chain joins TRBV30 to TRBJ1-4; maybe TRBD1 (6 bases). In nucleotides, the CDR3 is TGTGCCTGGAGTGTGGGGGGGCTAGGAAAAAAACTGTTTTTT. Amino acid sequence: CAWSVGGLGKKLFF.